The following is a T cell receptor (beta chain) sequence with its context. The entry originates in a study of control samples from healthy donors and cancer patients. CDR3 size: 14 residues. The V end lost 3 bases, the J end lost 2 bases, and 9 bases lay between the germline ends. Per germline, CDR1 LNHDA and CDR2 SQIVND (reference sequence). Clones were read by immunoSEQ multiplex PCR, and TCRdb kept only the in-frame ones, dropping some. Of some 79,000 clones in the sample, over 85% were seen once. Input material: PBMCs. The receptor was derived from a woman between 40 and 50 years old with lung cancer. The rearrangement joins TRBV19 to TRBJ2-3; TRBD2 might be the D (6 bases). CDR3 sequence: CASSIRGNTDTQYF. The CDR3 nucleotides are TGTGCCAGTAGTATCCGCGGGAACACAGATACGCAGTATTTT. The full variable domain, rest sourced from reference TRBV19 and TRBJ2-3, is DGGITQSPKYLFRKEGQNVTLSCEQNLNHDAMYWYRQDPGQGLRLIYYSQIVNDFQKGDIAEGYSVSREKKESFPLTVTSAQKNPTAFYLCASSIRGNTDTQYFGPGTRLTVL.